A selection of T cell receptor beta chains follows, all from one sample in a study of blood T cell repertoires in COVID-19. Sequencing used immunoSEQ multiplex PCR; TCRdb keeps in-frame clones, though not all of them. This table holds fewer than 150,000 clones, around 87% found once. The sequenced material came from peripheral blood. The receptors stem from a woman in her forties with acute or convalescent COVID-19. Both conserved end residues are part of each CDR3. D genes are given only for firm matches. Rows give clone size only sometimes, using once, few, many, or a class for an expanded clone.

abundance	v_gene	len	j_gene	d_gene	CDR3nt	CDR3aa
.	TRBV4-1	13	TRBJ1-6	.	TGCGCCAGCAGCCTGGCGGATAATTCACCCCTCCACTTT	CASSLADNSPLHF
.	TRBV25-1	15	TRBJ2-7	.	TGTGCCAGCAGTGGGGGAGGCGGCAGAACCTACGAGCAGTACTTC	CASSGGGGRTYEQYF
.	TRBV5-1	14	TRBJ2-5	.	TGCGCCAGCAGCTTGGAACTAAATTACGAGACCCAGTACTTC	CASSLELNYETQYF
.	TRBV19	14	TRBJ2-3	.	TGTGCCAGCTGGGATCTCGGAGGGACAGATACGCAGTATTTT	CASWDLGGTDTQYF
.	TRBV6-8	14	TRBJ2-7	.	TGTGCCAGCACCACTAGCTACGGCTCCTACGAGCAGTACTTC	CASTTSYGSYEQYF
.	TRBV19	15	TRBJ2-7	TRBD1	TGTGCCAGTAGTCTCGGGGACAGCAGCTCCTACGAGCAGTACTTC	CASSLGDSSSYEQYF
.	TRBV2	15	TRBJ2-7	TRBD1	TGTGCCAGCACCCAGGCCATAACAGGGGACTACGAGCAGTACTTC	CASTQAITGDYEQYF
.	TRBV6-5	13	TRBJ1-1	TRBD1	TGTGCCATACGGGGGACAGTTAACACTGAAGCTTTCTTT	CAIRGTVNTEAFF
.	TRBV19	16	TRBJ1-3	.	TGTGCCAGTAGCCCCGAGGTCATCTTCTCTGGAAACACCATATATTTT	CASSPEVIFSGNTIYF
.	TRBV6-5	14	TRBJ2-5	.	TGTGCCAGCAGTTACGGGACAAACCAAGAGACCCAGTACTTC	CASSYGTNQETQYF
.	TRBV7-2	15	TRBJ1-2	.	TGTGCCAGCAGCTCAGAGGCTTCAGGGGCCCATGGCTACACCTTC	CASSSEASGAHGYTF
.	TRBV30	12	TRBJ1-1	.	TGTGCCTGGAGTGGAGAGAACACTGAAGCTTTCTTT	CAWSGENTEAFF
.	TRBV6-5	15	TRBJ1-4	.	TGTGCCAGCAGTTACTCGATAAACAGGGAAGAAAAACTGTTTTTT	CASSYSINREEKLFF
.	TRBV12-3/TRBV12-4	13	TRBJ2-7	TRBD2	TGTGCCGGCACCGCTAGCGGGAAATACGAGCAGTACTTC	CAGTASGKYEQYF
.	TRBV19	14	TRBJ1-1	.	TGTGCCAGTAGCCCTCGAGGGAGGGACACTGAAGCTTTCTTT	CASSPRGRDTEAFF
.	TRBV18	16	TRBJ1-5	TRBD1	TGTGCCAGCTCACCACCGAACACAGGGGGCGATCAGCCCCAGCATTTT	CASSPPNTGGDQPQHF
.	TRBV19	15	TRBJ2-1	TRBD1	TGTGCCAGTAGTATAGATGGGGCGGACAGGTATGAGCAGTTCTTC	CASSIDGADRYEQFF
.	TRBV14	12	TRBJ2-7	.	TGTGCCAGCAGCCCGGGACTCTACGAGCAGTACTTC	CASSPGLYEQYF
.	TRBV18	14	TRBJ2-5	.	TGTGCCAGCTCACCCTCGCGGGGTGGGGAGACCCAGTACTTC	CASSPSRGGETQYF
.	TRBV7-3	13	TRBJ1-1	TRBD1	TGTGCCAGCAGCGCCGGGACAGGGGCTGAAGCTTTCTTT	CASSAGTGAEAFF
.	TRBV5-1	14	TRBJ2-5	.	TGCGCCAGCAGCTTGGTGACAGCACAAGAGACCCAGTACTTC	CASSLVTAQETQYF
.	TRBV4-2	17	TRBJ1-2	.	TGTGCCAGCAGCCCCTCCCTGGAGGGCGATGCCCACTATGGCTACACCTTC	CASSPSLEGDAHYGYTF
.	TRBV4-1	16	TRBJ2-1	.	TGCGCCAGCAGCCAAGATCAGGGGAGCTCCTACAATGAGCAGTTCTTC	CASSQDQGSSYNEQFF
.	TRBV27	14	TRBJ1-1	TRBD1	TGTGCCAGCAGTTTCAGGGGGTGGGGCACTGAAGCTTTCTTT	CASSFRGWGTEAFF
few	TRBV9	13	TRBJ1-1	TRBD1	TGTGCCAGCAGCGTAATGGGGACAGGGGAAGCTTTCTTT	CASSVMGTGEAFF
.	TRBV18	13	TRBJ2-7	.	TGTGCCAGCTCACGGGCGGGACGAGACGAGCAGTACTTC	CASSRAGRDEQYF
.	TRBV7-3	17	TRBJ2-1	TRBD2	TGTGCCAGCAGCTTACAAACGGGACTAGCGGTCTACAATGAGCAGTTCTTC	CASSLQTGLAVYNEQFF
.	TRBV5-1	15	TRBJ1-1	TRBD1	TGCGCCAGCAGCCTGGCAGGACAGGGTTACACTGAAGCTTTCTTT	CASSLAGQGYTEAFF
.	TRBV7-8	19	TRBJ2-6	.	TGTGCCAGCAGCTTAAGGCCCTCCAACTTCGGGTCTGGGGCCAACGTCCTGACTTTC	CASSLRPSNFGSGANVLTF
.	TRBV7-9	12	TRBJ1-2	.	TGTGCCAGCAGCTTAGCAACAGATGGCTACACCTTC	CASSLATDGYTF
.	TRBV30	15	TRBJ2-5	.	TGTGCCTGGAGTGTAAGGGCAGGACTTCAAGAGACCCAGTACTTC	CAWSVRAGLQETQYF
.	TRBV30	12	TRBJ1-2	.	TGTGCCTGGGAAATCTTACTTCATGGCTACACCTTC	CAWEILLHGYTF
.	TRBV10-3	17	TRBJ1-1	TRBD1	TGTGCCATCAAGGGTAGAGGGACAGGGGGTACCGTTGCTGAAGCTTTCTTT	CAIKGRGTGGTVAEAFF
.	TRBV7-8	14	TRBJ1-1	.	TGTGCCAGCAGCTTAGTGCACAGGAACACTGAAGCTTTCTTT	CASSLVHRNTEAFF
.	TRBV6-4	13	TRBJ1-2	TRBD1	TGTGCCAGCAGGGGACAGGGCGACTATGGCTACACCTTC	CASRGQGDYGYTF
.	TRBV9	13	TRBJ2-7	.	TGTGCCAGCAGCGTAAGGGACATAAGCGAGCAGTACTTC	CASSVRDISEQYF
.	TRBV4-2	19	TRBJ2-5	TRBD2	TGTGCCAGCAGCCACAATAGGCCGGGACTAGCGGGAGAGGGAGAGACCCAGTACTTC	CASSHNRPGLAGEGETQYF